Listed here are 18 T cell receptor beta chains from one sample, sequenced in a study of cytomegalovirus exposure and HLA in healthy donors. The PCR had 60 Vbeta and 13 Jbeta primers. TCRdb keeps only in-frame clones here, not all; method: immunoSEQ multiplex PCR. The sample contains 250,000 to 350,000 clones, more than 80% of which appear only once. Sample: PBMCs. These receptors were taken from a middle-aged man in good health and CMV-seropositive.

With respect to this clone: This sample includes further DNA sequences coding for the same CDR3. CDR3 region: CASSSGSSYNEQFF. DNA of the CDR3: TGTGCCAGTAGTAGCGGAAGCTCCTACAATGAGCAGTTCTTC. This chain connects TRBV19 to TRBJ2-1; D gene uncertain. CDR3 size: 14 residues. CDR1 is LNHDA, CDR2 SQIVND, per germline (reference sequence). V lost 4 bases, J lost 0 bases, and 7 bases lay in between. The full variable domain, rest sourced from reference TRBV19 and TRBJ2-1, is DGGITQSPKYLFRKEGQNVTLSCEQNLNHDAMYWYRQDPGQGLRLIYYSQIVNDFQKGDIAEGYSVSREKKESFPLTVTSAQKNPTAFYLCASSSGSSYNEQFFGPGTRLTVL.

In its sample, this clone was seen once. The chain is built from TRBV7-8 and TRBJ1-3; TRBD1 might be the D (5 bases). V was shortened by 0 bases and J by 4 bases, with 13 bases between the two germline ends. Germline V gene data show CDR1 as SGHVS and CDR2 as FQNEAQ. There are 16 residues in the CDR3. The CDR3 coding sequence is TGTGCCAGCAGCTTAGCCCTTACAGGTAGAGGAAACACCATATATTTT. Amino acid sequence: CASSLALTGRGNTIYF.

V is TRBV6-5 and J is TRBJ2-2, with D perhaps TRBD2 (6 bases). CDR3 length equals 14 residues. Germline CDR1 MNHEY, CDR2 SVGAGI. V was clipped by 2 bases and J by 5 bases, with 9 bases between them. CDR3 nucleotides: TGTGCCAGCAGTTACGGTCGGGAGACCGGGGAGCTGTTTTTT. This sequence encodes CASSYGRETGELFF.

The CDR3 loop reads CASSLAWGTVPMNTEAFF. CDR3 bases: TGCGCCAGCAGCTTGGCGTGGGGGACAGTCCCCATGAACACTGAAGCTTTCTTT. This chain joins TRBV5-1 and TRBJ1-1; 7 positions agree with TRBD1. The CDR3 spans 18 residues. Looked up from germline, CDR1 is SGHRS and CDR2 is YFSETQ. The V segment lost 0 bases and the J segment 0 bases; nucleotides outside the gene matches: 11.

The V and J genes are TRBV27 and TRBJ2-7; 7 nucleotides align to TRBD2. The CDR3 spans 15 residues. V shed 10 bases and J 3 bases; nucleotides not matched to a gene: 15. In germline, CDR1 is MNHEY, CDR2 SMNVEV (reference sequence). This chain's CDR3 is CATSGGRLHLYEQYF. CDR3 DNA: TGTGCCACCTCGGGAGGCAGACTACATCTCTACGAGCAGTACTTC.

The chain joins TRBV29-1 to TRBJ2-1; TRBD1 agrees at 9 bases. Germline V lookup: CDR1 SQVTM, CDR2 ANQGSEA. The CDR3 runs 17 residues. Trimming removed 0 bases from V and 2 bases from J; junction bases left unmatched: 8. The CDR3, as DNA: TGCAGCGTTGAAGAACAACAGACAGGGGGGCCCTACAATGAGCAGTTCTTC. It translates to CSVEEQQTGGPYNEQFF.

The chain couples TRBV14 to TRBJ2-1; D possibly corresponds to TRBD1 (7 bases). Trimming took 4 bases from V and 4 from J, leaving 17 bases between them. The CDR3 covers 16 residues. Germline V gene data show CDR1 as SGHDN and CDR2 as FVKESK. The DNA of the CDR3 is TGTGCCAGCAGCCTAACCCTCGGGGGACAGTACAATGAGCAGTTCTTC. Translating it yields CASSLTLGGQYNEQFF.

Comments on this clone: Additional DNA sequences in this sample encode the identical CDR3. The gene calls are TRBV5-1 and TRBJ2-3; no clear D. The V end lost 0 bases, the J end lost 3 bases, and 5 bases lay between the germline ends. The CDR3 spans 13 residues. Germline lookup yields CDR1 SGHRS and CDR2 YFSETQ. CDR3 residues: CASSLGATDTQYF. In nucleotides, the CDR3 is TGCGCCAGCAGCTTGGGGGCTACAGATACGCAGTATTTT.

The gene calls are TRBV9 and TRBJ1-2, with D perhaps matching TRBD1 (6 bases). The germline V gene encodes CDR1 SGDLS and CDR2 YYNGEE. The CDR3 totals 15 residues. Trimming took 2 bases from V and 2 from J, leaving 13 bases between them. The CDR3 region is CASSVSRGENYGYTF. CDR3 bases: TGTGCCAGCAGCGTCAGCAGGGGCGAAAACTATGGCTACACCTTC.

This sequence joins TRBV6-6 and TRBJ2-3, with D possibly being TRBD2 (5 bases). With 11 bases removed from V and 1 base from J, the gap between germline ends came to 10 bases. CDR3 size: 12 residues. Per germline, CDR1 MNHNY and CDR2 SVGAGI (reference sequence). DNA for the CDR3: TGTGCCGCAGGAGGAGGCACAGATACGCAGTATTTT. Translation: CAAGGGTDTQYF.

The CDR3 nucleotides read TGTGCCAGCAGTTACCTCGCGGCCCAAGAGACCCAGTACTTC. Protein: CASSYLAAQETQYF. The rearrangement joins TRBV6-6 to TRBJ2-5, with D uncertain. The V gene lost 2 bases and the J gene lost 1 base, with 8 bases spanning the gap. The germline V gene has CDR1 MNHNY and CDR2 SVGAGI (reference sequence). This CDR3 has 14 residues.

This chain joins TRBV5-8 and TRBJ2-7; the D gene is possibly TRBD2 (5 bases). This CDR3 comprises 15 residues. CDR1 is SGHTS and CDR2 is YDEGEE in the germline V gene. Deletions cut 0 bases from V and 5 bases from J, with 15 bases between. This CDR3 reads CASSLGERPLDEQYF. Written as DNA, the CDR3 is TGTGCCAGCAGCTTGGGGGAGCGGCCTCTAGACGAGCAGTACTTC.

V is TRBV19 and J is TRBJ2-1, with TRBD2 matching over 7 bases. This CDR3 region has 16 residues. Trimming removed 1 base from V and 4 bases from J; junction bases left unmatched: 7. Germline V gene lookup returns CDR1 LNHDA and CDR2 SQIVND (reference sequence). In DNA form, the CDR3 reads TGTGCCAGTAGTATAGCGGGAGGCCCCGGGTACAATGAGCAGTTCTTC. The encoded protein is CASSIAGGPGYNEQFF.

V usage is TRBV10-1 and J usage is TRBJ2-1, with 16 positions matching TRBD2. V dropped 2 bases and J dropped 7; count of bases not matched to a gene: 2. The CDR3 length is 16 residues. CDR1 and CDR2 (germline): WNHNN, SYGVQD (reference sequence). This CDR3 reads CASSEGTSGRVNEQFF. The DNA of the CDR3 is TGCGCCAGCAGTGAGGGGACTAGCGGGAGGGTGAATGAGCAGTTCTTC.

This chain joins TRBV27 and TRBJ1-3; a weak D match, TRBD1 (6 bases). CDR1 and CDR2 from the germline V gene are MNHEY and SMNVEV (reference sequence). The CDR3 sequence is 15 residues long. V was shortened by 5 bases and J by 4 bases, with 15 bases between the two germline ends. CDR3 loop: CASSPGTSYGNTIYF. CDR3 nucleotide sequence: TGTGCCAGCAGTCCAGGGACATCTTACGGAAACACCATATATTTT.

The gene calls are TRBV2 and TRBJ2-7, with 10 bases matching TRBD2. The CDR3 runs to 14 residues. CDR1 is SNHLY and CDR2 is FYNNEI in the germline V gene. J was trimmed by 2 bases and V by 2 bases; bases with no gene match: 0. The CDR3 loop reads CASSETSGTYEQYF. For the CDR3, the DNA is TGTGCCAGCAGTGAAACTAGCGGGACCTACGAGCAGTACTTC.

This chain connects TRBV28 to TRBJ1-1; D is perhaps TRBD1 (5 bases). Trimming left V 7 bases short and J 4 bases short, with 22 bases between. The CDR3 sequence is 16 residues long. Looked up from germline, CDR1 is MDHEN and CDR2 is SYDVKM. The CDR3 region has the DNA TGTGCCAGCATCTCCCCCGGCGGCTACGGGGGCACTGAAGCTTTCTTT. Translation gives CASISPGGYGGTEAFF.

The gene calls are TRBV7-9 and TRBJ2-7; 9 positions match TRBD2. With V trimmed by 4 bases and J by 6 bases, 7 bases remained unmatched. CDR3 length equals 14 residues. Germline CDR1 SEHNR, CDR2 FQNEAQ (reference sequence). The CDR3 loop is CASSSLAGTGEQYF. As DNA, the CDR3 is TGTGCCAGCAGCTCCCTAGCGGGAACGGGCGAGCAGTACTTC.